The rows below give T cell receptor beta chains drawn from one sample of a study of T-cell memory formation after mild COVID-19. TCRdb re-analysed the 5' RACE reads in MiXCR, keeping a single row per CDR3 protein. The sample includes 500,000 to 650,000 distinct CDR3 sequences, about a fifth seen only once; the top ten take 8.4%. Sequencing input: PBMCs or a T cell subset sorted from them (not recorded which). These receptors originate from an adult woman who had mild COVID-19 (a few samples of this study predate the infection). Cell type and time point are not known. CDR3s include the opening cysteine and the closing phenylalanine or tryptophan. A D gene is named only where the DNA matches it firmly. Clone size is shown for a subset of rows, as once, few, many or a class of expanded clone.

d_call,j_call,clone_size,v_call,cdr3_nt,cdr3_aa
TRBD1,TRBJ1-1,few,TRBV7-2,TGTGCCAGCAGCAAGGACAGGGTTTCGGGAGGAGCTTTCTTT,CASSKDRVSGGAFF
TRBD1,TRBJ1-1,NA,TRBV24-1,TGTGCCACCAGTGCTACGACAGGGTCTGAAGCTTTCTTT,CATSATTGSEAFF
NA,TRBJ2-1,few,TRBV5-6,TGTGCCAGCAGCTTGGTCTCGTTGGGAGCCAAGGAGCAGTTCTTC,CASSLVSLGAKEQFF
NA,TRBJ1-1,NA,TRBV6-1,TGTGCCAGCAGGACGGGGGGTCTAGGGATCGCTGGTGAGGGTCAAGCTTTCTTT,CASRTGGLGIAGEGQAFF
TRBD2,TRBJ2-1,NA,TRBV5-1,TGCGCCAGCAGCTTGGCGGGGGCTAGCGGGGGACACGGCGTTCACAATGAGCAGTTCTTC,CASSLAGASGGHGVHNEQFF
NA,TRBJ1-1,few,TRBV20-1,TGCAGTGCTAGAGATTATCTACAACAAGACACTGAAGCTTTCTTT,CSARDYLQQDTEAFF
NA,TRBJ2-2,NA,TRBV6-5,TGTGCCAGCAGTTACTCGAGGGTCGGCAGGGCGGCCGGGGAGCTGTTTTTT,CASSYSRVGRAAGELFF
NA,TRBJ2-1,NA,TRBV30,TGTGCCTGGAGTGTAGGCCCGAATGAGCAGTTCTTC,CAWSVGPNEQFF
NA,TRBJ1-2,NA,TRBV6-1,TGTGCCAGCAGTGAAAGGAACCTCTATGGCTACACCTTC,CASSERNLYGYTF
NA,TRBJ1-3,NA,TRBV3-1,TGTGCCAGCAGCCAAATAGGGGCCTCTGGAAACACCATATATTTT,CASSQIGASGNTIYF
NA,TRBJ2-3,few,TRBV5-6,TGTGCCAGCAGCGACCAGACACCCCAATACACAGATACGCAGTATTTT,CASSDQTPQYTDTQYF
TRBD1,TRBJ2-7,few,TRBV20-1,TGCAGTGCTAGGTCGACAGGGGACATCCACGAGCAGTACTTC,CSARSTGDIHEQYF
NA,TRBJ1-2,few,TRBV5-6,TGTGCCAGCAGCTTGAGGGCCTCTCGTCCTTATGGCTACACCTTC,CASSLRASRPYGYTF
TRBD1,TRBJ1-5,NA,TRBV20-1,TGCAGTGCCCCCACAGGGGGCAGCCATCAGCCCCAGCATTTT,CSAPTGGSHQPQHF
NA,TRBJ1-2,NA,TRBV7-9,TGTGCCAGCAGCTTAGGGGGTAGAAGCGGTCTTGGCTACACCTTC,CASSLGGRSGLGYTF
NA,TRBJ2-2,few,TRBV5-1,TGCGCCAGCAAGGAGGTAGGGCAGTTGGAGCTGTTTTTT,CASKEVGQLELFF
NA,TRBJ2-1,NA,TRBV6-5,TGTGCCAGCAGTTACTCTGGGGGAGCAGTAAATGAGCAGTTCTTC,CASSYSGGAVNEQFF
TRBD2,TRBJ2-7,many,TRBV7-7,TGTGCTAGCAGCTCCGGACTAGCGGGAGAAAAGTACTTC,CASSSGLAGEKYF
NA,TRBJ1-2,few,TRBV5-1,TGCGCCAGTGGTGAGGGACGAGTCTATGGCTACACCTTC,CASGEGRVYGYTF
TRBD1,TRBJ2-2,NA,TRBV7-9,TGTGCCAGCACCCTCTGGACAGGGGTCACCGGGGAGCTGTTTTTT,CASTLWTGVTGELFF
TRBD1,TRBJ2-2,NA,TRBV7-3,TGTGCCAGCAGCCAAGGGGGCAGGGATGGAAACACCGGGGAGCTGTTTTTT,CASSQGGRDGNTGELFF
NA,TRBJ2-5,few,TRBV18,TGTGCCAGCTCACCACCGACGGGGCAGGGGGGCCGAGAGACCCAGTACTTC,CASSPPTGQGGRETQYF
TRBD1,TRBJ2-5,NA,TRBV6-2/TRBV6-3,TGTGCCAGCAGCCGAGGACAGGGCCTTGCGGGAGAGACCCAGTACTTC,CASSRGQGLAGETQYF
NA,TRBJ2-1,NA,TRBV4-2,TGTGCCAGCAGCGAAACAGGGTCCAATGAGCAGTTCTTC,CASSETGSNEQFF
TRBD1,TRBJ1-5,once,TRBV6-5,TGTGCCAGCAGACCACGAGACAGGGCGAATCAGCCCCAGCATTTT,CASRPRDRANQPQHF
TRBD1,TRBJ2-1,few,TRBV30,TGTGCCTGGAGCAGGGACAGGGCGGAGCAGTTCTTC,CAWSRDRAEQFF
TRBD2,TRBJ2-6,NA,TRBV12-3/TRBV12-4,TGTGCCAGCAGTTTGGGACTAGCGGGGCGGATCTCTGGGGCCAACGTCCTGACTTTC,CASSLGLAGRISGANVLTF
TRBD1,TRBJ2-1,NA,TRBV5-6,TGTGCCAACCGGGACAGGGCCTACAATGAGCAGTTCTTC,CANRDRAYNEQFF